These 22 T cell receptor beta chains share one sample of origin, sequenced in a study of Ad26.COV2.S vaccination and SARS-CoV-2 variants. Clones were sequenced by immunoSEQ multiplex PCR, and TCRdb holds only the in-frame ones, with some missing. The sample holds more than 150,000 clones, around 88% seen once. Sequenced material: peripheral blood, taken after recovery from COVID-19. The receptors derive from a human donor who had recovered from COVID-19.

The V call is TRBV3-1 (or the pseudogene TRBV3-2), the J call TRBJ2-3; 7 bases are shared with TRBD2. CDR1 LGHDT and CDR2 YNNKEL come from the germline V gene (reference sequence). Trimming removed 0 bases from V and 3 bases from J; junction bases left unmatched: 6. CDR3 length equals 16 residues. The CDR3 nucleotides read TGTGCCAGCAGCCAAGAAGGGCGGGGGAGGACAGATACGCAGTATTTT. It translates to CASSQEGRGRTDTQYF.

The genes are TRBV27 and TRBJ2-2; 7 positions match TRBD1. The V and J ends lost 5 bases and 4 bases, in that order; junction bases with no gene match: 13. Germline CDR1 MNHEY, CDR2 SMNVEV (reference sequence). The CDR3 contains 17 residues. This CDR3 is CASSPYRRTGGTGELFF. As DNA, the CDR3 is TGTGCCAGCAGTCCATACCGCCGGACAGGCGGCACCGGGGAGCTGTTTTTT.

This rearrangement joins TRBV9 to TRBJ1-4; D call uncertain. In germline, CDR1 is SGDLS, CDR2 YYNGEE. The CDR3 length is 12 residues. Trimming removed 7 bases at V and 8 bases at J, with 12 bases between. CDR3 coding DNA: TGTGCCAGCGGAGGAATGGACGAAAAACTGTTTTTT. Amino acids: CASGGMDEKLFF.

The V gene is TRBV25-1, the J gene TRBJ2-2; 8 bases match TRBD2. The CDR3 is 14 residues long. Trimming took 5 bases from V and 7 from J; bases not matched to a gene: 6. Germline V gene lookup returns CDR1 MGHDK and CDR2 SYGVNS. CDR3 region: CASSPREGHGELFF. The CDR3 bases are TGTGCCAGCAGTCCCCGGGAGGGCCACGGGGAGCTGTTTTTT.

This clone was detected only once. This chain connects TRBV19 to TRBJ1-4, with 8 bases that match TRBD1. Trimming removed 6 bases from V and 0 bases from J; junction bases left unmatched: 9. Germline V lookup: CDR1 LNHDA, CDR2 SQIVND (reference sequence). This CDR3 spans 17 amino acids. CDR3 in amino acids: CASRPWAGGPTNEKLFF. The CDR3 DNA sequence: TGTGCCAGTAGGCCCTGGGCAGGGGGCCCAACTAATGAAAAACTGTTTTTT.

The DNA for the CDR3 is TGTGCCAGCAGCCCCCGTGCGGAAGGACGAAACACCATATATTTT. It translates to CASSPRAEGRNTIYF. The chain joins TRBV28 to TRBJ1-3, with D hard to call. Deletions cut 6 bases from V and 5 bases from J, with 17 bases between. The CDR3 has 15 amino acids. Germline loops: CDR1 MDHEN, CDR2 SYDVKM.

V and J are TRBV5-1 and TRBJ2-5, with TRBD2 matching 10 bases. Germline assignment: CDR1 SGHRS and CDR2 YFSETQ. After removal of 4 bases from V and 3 bases from J, the junction contained 9 bases not matched to a gene. This CDR3 has 16 residues. CDR3 nucleotides: TGCGCCAGCAGCATTCCAGCGGGGGGGCCGGAAGAGACCCAGTACTTC. It specifies CASSIPAGGPEETQYF.

J is TRBJ2-7 and V is TRBV14; D perhaps matches TRBD2 (6 bases). CDR1 and CDR2 from the germline V gene are SGHDN and FVKESK. The V and J ends lost 2 bases and 3 bases respectively, with 14 bases between them. There are 15 residues in the CDR3. The CDR3 loop is CASSQFWGDHYEQYF. The CDR3 DNA follows: TGTGCCAGCAGCCAATTTTGGGGGGATCACTACGAGCAGTACTTC.

The V and J genes are TRBV12-2 and TRBJ1-1; TRBD1 was called by the table and not checked on the DNA. TRBV12-2 is designated a pseudogene. The CDR3 consists of 18 residues. CDR3: CASRQKFRDRVINTEAFF. Here the CDR3 DNA reads TGTGCAAGTCGCCAGAAATTCCGGGACAGGGTCATCAACACTGAAGCTTTCTTT.

V usage is TRBV5-5 and J usage is TRBJ2-7; D is unresolved. Germline assignment: CDR1 SGHKS and CDR2 YYEKEE (reference sequence). This CDR3 region has 14 residues. The V and J ends lost 0 bases and 0 bases respectively, with 7 bases between them. CDR3 sequence (DNA): TGTGCCAGCAGCTTGGATGGGAACTCCTACGAGCAGTACTTC. This encodes CASSLDGNSYEQYF.

This chain uses TRBV5-6 with TRBJ1-1; 9 nucleotides align to TRBD1. The V gene end was trimmed by 4 bases and the J gene end by 2 bases; junction bases not matched to a gene: 3. The CDR3 length is 14 residues. The germline CDR1 and CDR2 sequences are SGHDT and YYEEEE. This CDR3 is CASSRDRANTEAFF. The CDR3 DNA reads as TGTGCCAGCAGCCGGGACAGGGCCAACACTGAAGCTTTCTTT.

The chain links TRBV19 to TRBJ1-1; D gene ambiguous. With 5 bases removed from V and 1 base from J, the gap between germline ends came to 8 bases. The length of the CDR3 is 13 residues. CDR1 and CDR2 (germline): LNHDA, SQIVND (reference sequence). Here the CDR3 DNA reads TGTGCCAGTAGTCGCGCAGGGAACACTGAAGCTTTCTTT. Translated: CASSRAGNTEAFF.

V usage is TRBV5-1 and J usage is TRBJ1-5; a weak D match, TRBD1 (5 bases). The CDR3 loop spans 16 amino acids. CDR1 is SGHRS, CDR2 YFSETQ, per germline. Trimming took 3 bases from V and 4 from J, leaving 17 bases between them. CDR3 loop: CASSWGPPLGNQPQHF. CDR3 bases: TGCGCCAGCAGCTGGGGCCCTCCTCTGGGGAATCAGCCCCAGCATTTT.

This chain joins TRBV5-6 and TRBJ2-1, with a tentative D call TRBD2 (7 bases). The CDR3 is 16 amino acids. The V and J ends lost 1 base and 5 bases respectively, with 16 bases between them. Germline CDR1 reads SGHDT; CDR2 reads YYEEEE. CDR3 DNA sequence: TGTGCCAGCAGCTTGTGGATAGGGGGGGTCGACAATGAGCAGTTCTTC. This gives the protein CASSLWIGGVDNEQFF.

The gene calls are TRBV5-1 and TRBJ2-5; either TRBD1 or TRBD2 may fit D (5 bases each). Trimming shortened V by 5 bases and J by 2 bases, and 13 bases separated the two germline ends. The length of the CDR3 is 14 residues. CDR1 SGHRS and CDR2 YFSETQ come from the germline V gene. The CDR3 nucleotides are TGCGCCAGCAGTTGGGGACCCACGCAAGAGACCCAGTACTTC. As protein: CASSWGPTQETQYF.

The rearrangement uses TRBV10-3 and TRBJ1-6; weak D call: TRBD1 (5 bases). In germline, CDR1 is ENHRY, CDR2 SYGVKD. Trimming shortened V by 5 bases and J by 7 bases, and 18 bases separated the two germline ends. The CDR3 loop spans 16 amino acids. DNA of the CDR3: TGTGCCATCAGTCGGACTCAGGGCCTGGGGAATTCACCCCTCCACTTT. Amino acids: CAISRTQGLGNSPLHF.

In nucleotides, the CDR3 is TGTGCCAGCAGCCAAGATTATGGGACTAGCGGGGAAATCACAGATACGCAGTATTTT. Its protein product is CASSQDYGTSGEITDTQYF. This chain connects TRBV14 to TRBJ2-3; 13 nucleotides match TRBD2. CDR1 and CDR2 from the germline V gene are SGHDN and FVKESK. The V segment lost 0 bases and the J segment 2 bases; nucleotides outside the gene matches: 8. The CDR3 runs to 19 residues.

V and J are TRBV4-2 and TRBJ2-1; 8 positions agree with TRBD2. J was trimmed by 13 bases and V by 3 bases; bases with no gene match: 20. Germline CDR1 and CDR2: LGHNA and YNFKEQ. This CDR3 spans 17 amino acids. DNA for the CDR3: TGTGCCAGCAGCCAGATGGGCGAGGGGATAGCGGGATTCCGACAGTTCTTC. Translation: CASSQMGEGIAGFRQFF.

The rearrangement links TRBV11-2 to TRBJ2-2; 7 positions match TRBD2. Germline V gene data show CDR1 as SGHAT and CDR2 as FQNNGV. This CDR3 is 16 amino acids long. Unmatched junction bases numbered 6, after V lost 4 bases and J lost 1 base. Here the CDR3 DNA reads TGTGCCAGCAGCTCTAGCGGCCAACTGAACACCGGGGAGCTGTTTTTT. This codes for CASSSSGQLNTGELFF.

The chain combines TRBV5-1 with TRBJ2-7, with 8 bases identical to TRBD1. V shed 7 bases, J shed 5 bases, and the junction held 17 bases outside the gene matches. This CDR3 spans 16 amino acids. Germline V gene sequence: CDR1 SGHRS, CDR2 YFSETQ. For the CDR3, the DNA is TGCGCCAGCCGGGCACCGGGACAGGCCAATGGTCACGAGCAGTACTTC. It specifies CASRAPGQANGHEQYF.

This chain uses TRBV12-3 or TRBV12-4 with TRBJ1-2; D uncertain. The CDR3 runs to 13 residues. V was cut by 1 base and J by 5 bases, with 8 bases left in between. This CDR3 reads CASSLGAGYGYTF. The CDR3 coding sequence is TGTGCCAGCAGTTTAGGGGCGGGATATGGCTACACCTTC.

This chain connects TRBV5-1 to TRBJ2-7; TRBD2 is a possible D gene (5 bases). The CDR3 is 14 amino acids. CDR1 is SGHRS and CDR2 is YFSETQ in the germline V gene. V lost 7 bases and J lost 0, with 14 bases in between. CDR3 nucleotide sequence: TGCGCCAGCCGCCTGGGGAGTTCCTCCTACGAGCAGTACTTC. Translating it yields CASRLGSSSYEQYF.